The entry that follows covers one T cell receptor beta chain sequence. These data are taken from a study of blood T cell repertoires in COVID-19. This CDR3 spans 14 amino acids. V was shortened by 6 bases and J by 4 bases, with 15 bases between the two germline ends. Per germline, CDR1 MNHEY and CDR2 SVGAGI. TCRdb's copy holds only in-frame clones and misses some; the assay was immunoSEQ multiplex PCR. The sample holds fewer than 80,000 clones; more than 65% are singletons and the top ten take approximately 5%. Source material: peripheral blood. The sequence was obtained from a human donor in a cohort sampled during active COVID-19. This sequence joins TRBV6-5 and TRBJ1-1; a weak D match, TRBD1 (5 bases). CDR3 sequence (DNA): TGTGCCAGCAGGCTCCTGGGGGGGAGCACTGAAGCTTTCTTT. Encoded protein: CASRLLGGSTEAFF.